This entry is about one TCR beta chain. This entry belongs to a study of blood T cell repertoires in COVID-19. Study overall: COVID-19 samples collected from the United States, Italy and Spain covered acute and convalescent phases.

Methods used by the authors: Amplification from reference gene primers served as the basis for estimated nucleated cell counts. Here immunoSEQ multiplex PCR was the method, and the copy in TCRdb shows in-frame clones only, minus some. V and J calls and clone size are those listed in that table; D and trimming were worked out from the DNA. The sample includes about 62,000 clones, 75% to 90% of them seen just once. Trimming removed 6 bases from V and 7 bases from J, with 15 bases in between. In germline, CDR1 is MNHEY, CDR2 SMNVEV (reference sequence). The CDR3 contains 13 residues. This receptor was taken from a woman aged 60-70 years with COVID-19, enrolled during active disease. The sample consisted of peripheral blood. The V call is TRBV27, the J call TRBJ1-2; D gene ambiguous. CDR3 sequence (DNA): TGTGCCAGCAGACCCGTTGAAATCGGTGGCTACACCTTC. Its protein is CASRPVEIGGYTF.